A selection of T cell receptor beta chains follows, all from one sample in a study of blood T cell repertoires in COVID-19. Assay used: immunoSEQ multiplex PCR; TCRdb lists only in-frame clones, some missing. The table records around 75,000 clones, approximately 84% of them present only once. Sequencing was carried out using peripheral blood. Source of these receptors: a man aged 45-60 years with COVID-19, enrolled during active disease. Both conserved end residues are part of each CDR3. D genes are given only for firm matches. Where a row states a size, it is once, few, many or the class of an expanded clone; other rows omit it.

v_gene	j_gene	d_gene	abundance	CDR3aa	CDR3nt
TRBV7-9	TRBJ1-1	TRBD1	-	CASSITTGGDEAFF	TGTGCCAGCAGCATTACGACAGGGGGAGATGAAGCTTTCTTT
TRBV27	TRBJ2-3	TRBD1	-	CASSFFGGTGGTDTQYF	TGTGCCAGCAGTTTCTTCGGCGGAACAGGGGGCACAGATACGCAGTATTTT
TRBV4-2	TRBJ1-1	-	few	CASSQDRMNTEAFF	TGTGCCAGCAGCCAAGACAGGATGAACACTGAAGCTTTCTTT
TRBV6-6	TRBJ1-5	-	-	CASSQGNQPQHF	TGTGCCAGCAGCCAGGGAAATCAGCCCCAGCATTTT
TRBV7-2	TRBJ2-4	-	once	CASSYSRDIAKNIQYF	TGTGCCAGCAGCTATTCCCGGGACATAGCCAAAAACATTCAGTACTTC
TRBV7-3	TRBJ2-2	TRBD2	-	CASSFTSGYTGELFF	TGTGCCAGCAGCTTCACTAGCGGGTACACCGGGGAGCTGTTTTTT
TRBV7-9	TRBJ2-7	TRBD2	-	CASSPGRGGRSYEQYF	TGTGCCAGCAGCCCCGGGAGGGGGGGGCGCTCCTACGAGCAGTACTTC
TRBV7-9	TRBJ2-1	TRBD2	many	CASSPFRGGRLSYNEQFF	TGTGCCAGCAGCCCCTTTCGGGGAGGGCGACTTTCCTACAATGAGCAGTTCTTC
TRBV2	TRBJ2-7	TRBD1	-	CASSGQGFSYEQYF	TGTGCCAGCAGTGGACAGGGTTTCTCCTACGAGCAGTACTTC
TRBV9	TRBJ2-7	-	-	CAEGAHYEQYF	TGTGCCGAAGGGGCCCACTACGAGCAGTACTTC
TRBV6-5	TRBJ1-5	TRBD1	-	CASSTGGAVDQPQHF	TGTGCCAGCAGTACAGGGGGCGCGGTCGATCAGCCCCAGCATTTT
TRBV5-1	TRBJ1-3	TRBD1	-	CASSWGQGVSGNTIYF	TGCGCCAGCAGCTGGGGACAGGGTGTTTCTGGAAACACCATATATTTT
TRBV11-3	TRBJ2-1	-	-	CASSSESYNEQFF	TGTGCCAGCAGCTCCGAGTCCTACAATGAGCAGTTCTTC
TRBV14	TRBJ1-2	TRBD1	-	CASSPRQGASGYTF	TGTGCCAGCAGCCCCCGGCAGGGGGCGAGTGGCTACACCTTC